The rows below give T cell receptor beta chains drawn from one sample of a study of blood T cells in healthy people across ages. TCRdb recomputed calls from the 5' RACE reads with MiXCR, one row per CDR3 protein. The data show roughly 1.6 million distinct CDR3 sequences, with approximately 32% seen just once and around 11% held by the top ten. Sequenced material: blood. The receptors shown here come from a woman aged 30 to 39 in good health. Each CDR3 is given with its conserved first and last residue. D genes are given only for firm matches. Expanded clones get a size class; other rows say once, few or many, or leave the size out.

>NA|13|few|TRBV28|TRBJ2-5
CASSWGPKETQYF
TGTGCCAGCAGCTGGGGTCCGAAAGAGACCCAGTACTTC
>NA|18|NA|TRBV29-1|TRBJ1-1
CSVTSVAGAGTAGTEAFF
TGCAGCGTAACCTCCGTAGCCGGGGCAGGGACCGCGGGCACTGAAGCTTTCTTT
>NA|15|NA|TRBV7-9|TRBJ2-3
CASSSTRWVADTQYF
TGTGCCAGCAGTTCCACTAGGTGGGTCGCAGATACGCAGTATTTT
>NA|14|NA|TRBV4-1|TRBJ2-3
CAGSQDIVTDMQYF
TGCGCCGGCAGCCAAGATATAGTTACAGATATGCAGTATTTT
>NA|14|NA|TRBV5-1|TRBJ2-1
CASSPLGPHNEQFF
TGCGCCAGCAGCCCTCTGGGACCACACAATGAGCAGTTCTTC
>NA|17|NA|TRBV5-6|TRBJ2-7
CASSLVQGQGPSYEQYF
TGTGCCAGCAGCTTGGTTCAGGGGCAGGGCCCTTCCTACGAGCAGTACTTC
>TRBD2|16|NA|TRBV27|TRBJ2-7
CASSQRLAGGGETRYF
TGTGCCAGCAGCCAAAGACTAGCGGGAGGGGGAGAGACCCGGTACTTC
>TRBD2|16|few|TRBV7-9|TRBJ2-7
CASSPPGSGRSYEQYF
TGTGCCAGCAGCCCCCCGGGAAGCGGGAGGAGCTACGAGCAGTACTTC
>TRBD1|14|NA|TRBV7-3|TRBJ2-7
CASSSGQGNSEQYF
TGTGCCAGCAGCTCTGGACAGGGGAATAGCGAGCAGTACTTC
>NA|12|NA|TRBV20-1|TRBJ1-5
CSARGGLGPQHF
TGCAGTGCTAGAGGGGGGCTTGGGCCCCAGCATTTT